This T cell receptor (beta chain) is from a study of blood T cell repertoires in COVID-19. Study-wide background: Some COVID-19 samples were acute and others convalescent; all came from the United States, Italy and Spain.

A single count supports this clone. Some clones are missing from TCRdb's copy, which holds only in-frame ones; the method was immunoSEQ multiplex PCR. The table lists 230,000 or so clones, about 80% of them singletons. Trimming removed 3 bases from V and 9 bases from J; junction bases left unmatched: 15. Germline CDR1 is LNHNV and CDR2 is YYDKDF (reference sequence). The length of the CDR3 is 16 residues. Recruitment covered about two dozen US areas and drew participants whose ages spanned roughly 18 to 90 years. The specimen was PBMCs or T cells enriched from blood (not recorded which). This clonotype was sampled from a man in his fifties who had recovered from COVID-19. The gene calls are TRBV15 and TRBJ2-3; TRBD2 matches at 7 bases. CDR3 residues: CATSRAPRLAGSTQYF. In DNA, the CDR3 is TGTGCCACCAGCAGGGCCCCCAGACTAGCAGGGTCGACGCAGTATTTT.